The T cell receptor beta chain described here comes from a study of control samples from healthy donors and cancer patients. The CDR3 extends over 16 amino acids. Trimming removed 0 bases from V and 7 bases from J, with 15 bases in between. Germline CDR1 reads LGHNA; CDR2 reads YNFKEQ. Method: immunoSEQ multiplex PCR; TCRdb's copy keeps in-frame clones and lacks some. The sample has 260,000 or so clones, around 80% seen once; the top ten hold more than 10%. Sequenced: PBMCs. The receptor was isolated from a woman aged 60-75 years with lung cancer. The rearrangement joins TRBV4-2 to TRBJ2-2; possibly TRBD2 for D (6 bases). The DNA for the CDR3 is TGTGCCAGCAGCCAAGATGTGGGACTCGGAAACGGGGAGCTGTTTTTT. The encoded protein is CASSQDVGLGNGELFF.